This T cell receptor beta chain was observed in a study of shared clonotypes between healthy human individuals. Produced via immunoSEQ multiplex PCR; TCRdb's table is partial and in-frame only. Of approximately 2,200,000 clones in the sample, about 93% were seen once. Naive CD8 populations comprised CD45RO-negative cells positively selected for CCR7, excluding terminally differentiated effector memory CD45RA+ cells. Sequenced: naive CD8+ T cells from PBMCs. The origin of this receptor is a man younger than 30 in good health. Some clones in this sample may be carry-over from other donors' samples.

The CDR3 DNA sequence: TGTGCCAGCAGCTCCGGAGGGGTTGGAAACACCATATATTTT. It is translated as CASSSGGVGNTIYF. The V gene is TRBV7-9, the J gene TRBJ1-3; D perhaps matches TRBD1 (5 bases). The CDR3 is 14 amino acids. Trimming pared 4 bases from V and 3 bases from J, leaving 10 bases between. Germline V CDR1 and CDR2: SEHNR, FQNEAQ (reference sequence). Drawing the rest from reference TRBV7-9 and TRBJ1-3, the complete variable domain is DTGVSQNPRHKITKRGQNVTFRCDPISEHNRLYWYRQTLGQGPEFLTYFQNEAQLEKSRLLSDRFSAERPKGSFSTLEIQRTEQGDSAMYLCASSSGGVGNTIYFGEGSWLTVV.